The entry that follows covers one T cell receptor beta chain sequence. The antigen it binds to is not known. Base qualities are not provided; no much larger clone lies one nucleotide away. Looking up the germline V gene (reference sequence) yields CDR1 MNHEY and CDR2 SMNVEV. Including the terminal cysteine and phenylalanine, the CDR3 comprises 13 residues. The retained sequence is limited to the CDR3, 39 bases, with the frame set at the first base. Trimmed from V: 4 bases; trimmed from J: 6 bases; junction bases lacking a gene match: 4. The source of the sample is a study of cytomegalovirus exposure and HLA in healthy donors (dated by TCRdb to 2015 to 2018). For the study in its entirety: An earlier analysis of approximately 640 of the donors reported about 290 Gb of sequence data and approximately 110 million unique TCR beta sequences from 190 million or so T cells. An early release covering roughly 580 HLA-typed donors comprised about 320 gigabases of sequencing data and 85 million or so unique TCR sequences. Among the approximately 400 genotyped donors, around 79% belonged to the genetic ancestry cluster associated with self-reported Caucasian donors. The study was designed to test whether signatures of past pathogen exposure could be identified by cataloging public T cell receptors. Using immunosequencing, the study profiled T cell repertoires from about 650 subjects and related those repertoires to cytomegalovirus serostatus. Along with the roughly 700-subject first cohort, a separate validation cohort of more than 90 different subjects was used. To predict cytomegalovirus infection status, the study combined high-throughput TCR immunosequencing, statistical association of individual TCRs with disease status, and machine learning. A later analysis re-examined previously published TCR beta repertoires from about 670 donors and added high-resolution HLA genotyping to investigate patterns of TCR occurrence. Rather than using new phenotypic data, the later analysis identified candidate immune exposures from TCR beta sequences and from how often those sequences occurred across donors. In an earlier analysis of roughly 540 of the donors, high-throughput TCR beta sequencing was used to judge whether each TCR beta V gene segment behaved as functional or pseudogenic. Donor age, sex, ethnicity and CMV serostatus were compiled together with the repertoire data. A later genetic analysis used genome-wide SNP genotypes for about 55% of the 666 donors, treating that subset as a discovery cohort. Every repertoire in the discovery cohort had been generated on one and the same sequencing platform. Class I and class II HLA loci were covered by the typing at four-digit resolution. The number of donors typed differed by locus, with about 629-630 for A, B, C, DRB1 and DQB1, around 500 for DQA1, about 610 for DPA1, and some 450 for DPB1. Several DR-DQ haplotypes were treated as single units for association and clustering because of strong linkage in the cohort. On average, approximately 250,000 unique TCR beta nucleotide sequences were sequenced per donor among a few hundred genotyped donors of the cohort, with roughly 18% of those sequences being non-productive. Study-level results and caveats: Most TCR sequences were observed very rarely across donors, whereas some public TCRs were present in many individuals. The sequencing pipeline was judged likely to have produced a cluster of highly shared sequence variants as a technical artifact. A total of around 150 TCR beta chains were listed by the study as associated with cytomegalovirus. The cohort was sequenced for TCR beta chains only, and without alpha or paired-chain data the features that could be detected were limited. It was suggested by the authors that the approach could potentially be generalized to other disease states and immunological phenotypes. In a later analysis, most CMV-associated TCR beta chains were found to appear HLA-restricted, with HLA associations seemingly driven largely by CMV exposure. Because counts were too low, about 15 rarely observed V segments, including chromosome 9 orphons, were left out of the earlier analysis of 500 to 650 of the donors. The classifier was reported to diagnose cytomegalovirus status with high specificity and sensitivity in both the original and validation cohorts. An association between a missense DCLRE1C variant and V-gene and J-gene trimming of TCR beta chains was found in a later genetic analysis and replicated in an independent cohort. Some IMGT-functional V segments, including TRBV6-2 and TRBV6-3, could not be told apart with the 87-base-pair reads, so those segments were excluded. A few of the identified cytomegalovirus-associated TCR beta chains were confirmed in vitro to be specific for cytomegalovirus antigens. Correlated functional status among segregating V segments might reflect linkage disequilibrium, but an unknown experimental factor could not be ruled out. A later analysis found that HLA-associated TCR beta chains were more clonally expanded and had lower generation probabilities than equally common non-associated chains. Sequencing depth was assumed to be roughly uniform across donors in the presence/absence analyses, though that assumption may not hold. A later genetic analysis reported fewer N-insertions in productive TCRs among donors in an Asian-associated ancestry cluster than the roughly 700-donor mean. A further reported finding was that TCR beta sequences accurately predicted the HLA-A and HLA-B alleles for most subjects in the first cohort. In an earlier analysis of fewer than 750 of the donors, most TCR beta V segments were observed in productive rearrangements about 87% or about 30% of the time, broadly matching IMGT annotations. Because HLA typing was missing for some donors at each locus, association tests included only the typed subset. A later analysis reported that several top co-occurrence clusters appeared linked to parvovirus B19, influenza, CMV and Epstein-Barr virus. In a later analysis, the rate of TCR association differed among HLA loci, with DRB1 alleles having the most associated TCRs and HLA-C alleles having the fewest. When HLA alleles, especially DR and DQ, strongly co-occurred, TCR associations were difficult to assign to individual alleles. A later analysis associated 16,951 TCR beta sequences with specific HLA alleles at a false discovery rate of 0.05. Immune exposure information for the cohort was limited to CMV serostatus.

The cohort comprised 710 or so healthy bone marrow donors. All cohort members were sampled while nominally healthy, although unrecorded immune exposures were likely present. The donor tested CMV seronegative and was one of the 352 seronegative cohort members. A peripheral blood sample was collected from each donor, and TCR beta sequencing was performed on peripheral blood mononuclear cells. Genomic DNA was extracted from the blood cell samples with the Qiagen DNeasy Blood Extraction Kit. The library was produced with the immunoSEQ multiplex PCR assay. For the multiplex PCR, a mixture combining 60 forward primers for TCR Vbeta segments and 13 reverse primers for TCR Jbeta segments was used. The CDR3 region of rearranged TCR beta genes was amplified from genomic DNA by a multiplex PCR assay. The Illumina HiSeq System was used to sequence the amplified TCR beta libraries as 87-base-pair reads. Per the source publication's procedure: A later analysis tallied roughly 78 million unique TCR beta chains across the 610 or so repertoires, and around 9.9 million of those chains were shared by two or more donors. Raw reads were error-corrected and collapsed into unique sequences by a nearest-neighbor algorithm in which closely related sequences were merged to remove PCR and sequencing errors. To assign V, D and J gene segments, CDR3 sequences were aligned to IMGT reference sequences. For a sequence to be retained, at least a six-nucleotide match to both a V gene segment and a J gene segment was required. Rearrangements were called productive when the CDR3 lacked stop codons and stayed in frame with V and J; all others were non-productive. CDR3 was defined according to IMGT convention as the region running from the second conserved V-encoded cysteine to the conserved J-encoded phenylalanine. In an earlier analysis of approximately 590 of the donors, sequences lacking an unambiguous match to a single V gene segment were excluded. An earlier analysis of a few hundred of the donors classified V segments as functional when productive rearrangements were above 56.7% and as segregating when the standard deviation between donors was above 5%. A statistical classification framework was built for diagnosing cytomegalovirus status from the catalog of TCR beta chain sequences. In a later analysis, TCR nucleotide sequences were compared against IMGT/GENE-DB human TR gene sequences so that V and J genes could be assigned. A later analysis assigned CDR3 sequences and most-parsimonious VDJ recombination scenarios with the TCRdist pipeline. A later analysis defined each TCR beta chain by its CDR3 amino acid sequence plus V-gene family, and excluded reads lacking a unique V-gene family. In a later analysis, approximately 640 highly shared, low-generation-probability nucleotide sequences were removed to address suspected cross-contamination and a sequencing artifact. In a later analysis, a clonal expansion index was calculated for each public chain from normalized within-repertoire ranks of inferred template counts. Generation probabilities in a later analysis came from a VDJ recombination model fitted to out-of-frame rearrangements, and those results were checked against IGoR. In a later analysis, hypergeometric tests were used to score TCR-TCR, TCR-HLA and TCR-CMV co-occurrence, with a repertoire-size bias correction applied to TCR pairs. A later analysis estimated false discovery rates by permuting HLA or CMV assignments 20 times. In a later analysis, co-occurring TCRs were grouped using DBSCAN, with TCRdist sequence similarity added in when clustering inside HLA-allele-positive subsets. Repertoires with fewer than 30,000 or more than 120,000 public chains, plus five repertoires with anomalous nucleotide sharing, were excluded from co-occurrence clustering. TCRdb took this table from immuneACCESS and kept in-frame rearrangements with V and J called. Such tables lack part of the clones; where checked against another copy, unresolved V genes explain under half of the gap, and the rest is unexplained. The V and J calls and clone size come from that table; D and trimming were worked out from the DNA. This sample comprises over 100,000 clones, 78% of them detected only once. Roughly 1.7% of the sample lies in the top ten.

Sequencing was carried out using PBMCs. This TCR derives from a woman aged 40 to 55 in good health and CMV-seronegative. The sequence links TRBV27 to TRBJ2-7; TRBD1 matches 9 bases in the middle. The DNA sequence is given as TGTGCCAGCAGTTCTACAGGGGGCCGCGAGCAGTACTTC. This sequence encodes CASSSTGGREQYF.